Each of the 28 T cell receptor beta chains below was sequenced from the same sample in a study of graft-versus-host responses after intestinal transplantation. Clones were sequenced by immunoSEQ multiplex PCR, and TCRdb holds only the in-frame ones, with some missing. This table has approximately 49,000 clones, 70% to 90% appearing once. These receptors' targets are unknown. Sample: unstimulated CD4+ T cells sorted from spleen or lymph node cells, taken before transplant. These receptors all stem from a human donor who was the organ donor for an intestinal transplant.

This chain joins TRBV28 and TRBJ2-7; 7 bases agree with TRBD2. V lost 6 bases and J lost 0; bases outside the gene matches: 5. There are 14 residues in the CDR3. Germline lookup yields CDR1 MDHEN and CDR2 SYDVKM. CDR3 region: CASRKRGSSYEQYF. For the CDR3, the DNA is TGTGCCAGCAGAAAGCGGGGAAGCTCCTACGAGCAGTACTTC.

This chain connects TRBV2 to TRBJ1-1; perhaps TRBD1 as D (5 bases). Trimming shortened V by 5 bases and J by 3 bases, and 13 bases separated the two germline ends. The CDR3 has 14 amino acids. Looked up from germline, CDR1 is SNHLY and CDR2 is FYNNEI. As DNA, the CDR3 is TGTGCCAGCAGTCTCAGGGAAGGGTACACTGAAGCTTTCTTT. Encoded protein: CASSLREGYTEAFF. Using reference TRBV2 and TRBJ1-1 for the parts outside the CDR3, the full variable domain is EPEVTQTPSHQVTQMGQEVILRCVPISNHLYFYWYRQILGQKVEFLVSFYNNEISEKSEIFDDQFSVERPDGSNFTLKIRSTKLEDSAMYFCASSLREGYTEAFFGQGTRLTVV.

The chain links TRBV7-9 to TRBJ2-3, with a possible D match to TRBD1 (6 bases). V lost 6 bases and J 9 bases, leaving 22 bases between the germline ends. This CDR3 contains 15 residues. Germline V gene sequence: CDR1 SEHNR, CDR2 FQNEAQ (reference sequence). The CDR3 spells CASRNRIGQGKTQYF. The CDR3 region has the DNA TGTGCCAGCAGAAACCGGATCGGGCAGGGGAAGACGCAGTATTTT.

The chain links TRBV19 to TRBJ2-5, with D perhaps TRBD2 (6 bases). This CDR3 is 13 amino acids long. Germline CDR1 is LNHDA and CDR2 is SQIVND (reference sequence). With 5 bases removed from V and 2 bases from J, the gap between germline ends came to 9 bases. This CDR3 reads CASSWGVQETQYF. For the CDR3, the DNA is TGTGCCAGTAGTTGGGGGGTGCAAGAGACCCAGTACTTC.

The chain links TRBV19 to TRBJ1-3, with 8 nucleotides matching TRBD1. The J segment lost 5 bases and the V segment lost 5 bases, leaving 5 bases of the junction unmatched. Germline lookup yields CDR1 LNHDA and CDR2 SQIVND (reference sequence). The CDR3 has 14 amino acids. The CDR3 spells CASSSWTGRNTIYF. As DNA, the CDR3 is TGTGCCAGTAGTTCCTGGACAGGGAGAAACACCATATATTTT.

The J gene is TRBJ2-5, the V gene TRBV28; a possible D gene is TRBD2 (5 bases). This CDR3 has 15 residues. The V end was cut by 2 bases, the J end by 7 bases, with 17 bases between. Germline lookup yields CDR1 MDHEN and CDR2 SYDVKM. The CDR3 DNA reads TGTGCCAGCAGTTTAGTGCGGGCAGCCCCTCGGACCCAGTACTTC. This translates into CASSLVRAAPRTQYF. The whole variable domain, remainder taken from reference TRBV28 and TRBJ2-5, is DVKVTQSSRYLVKRTGEKVFLECVQDMDHENMFWYRQDPGLGLRLIYFSYDVKMKEKGDIPEGYSVSREKKERFSLILESASTNQTSMYLCASSLVRAAPRTQYFGPGTRLLVL.

The chain uses TRBV6-5 and TRBJ2-5; TRBD1 is a possible D gene (7 bases). The DNA end lines up better with TRBJ2-7; the J call may be wrong. The CDR3 consists of 13 residues. Germline V CDR1 and CDR2: MNHEY, SVGAGI. The CDR3 region has the DNA TGTGCCAGCAGCCGCGGGACAGCCTACGAGCAGTACTTC. Encoded protein: CASSRGTAYEQYF.

The V call is TRBV6-1, the J call TRBJ1-4; no clear D. V was clipped by 6 bases and J by 8 bases, with 13 bases between them. CDR3 length: 13 amino acids. Germline V gene lookup returns CDR1 MNHNS and CDR2 SASEGT. CDR3 DNA sequence: TGTGCCAGCAGCGCTCTTGGAGACGAAAAACTGTTTTTT. Translation: CASSALGDEKLFF.

The chain uses TRBV7-9 and TRBJ2-5, with D perhaps matching TRBD1 (5 bases). The CDR3 has 13 amino acids. CDR1 and CDR2 (germline): SEHNR, FQNEAQ (reference sequence). V was pared by 1 base and J by 6 bases, with 9 bases between. Here the CDR3 DNA reads TGTGCCAGCAGCTTAGATGGGGCACAGACCCAGTACTTC. Translated: CASSLDGAQTQYF. The variable domain in full, completed from reference TRBV7-9 and TRBJ2-5, reads DTGVSQNPRHKITKRGQNVTFRCDPISEHNRLYWYRQTLGQGPEFLTYFQNEAQLEKSRLLSDRFSAERPKGSFSTLEIQRTEQGDSAMYLCASSLDGAQTQYFGPGTRLLVL.

The chain has TRBV7-2 and TRBJ1-2; TRBD1 aligns across 9 bases. CDR1 and CDR2 (germline): SGHTA, FQGNSA. V lost 3 bases, J lost 7 bases, and 9 bases stayed unmatched. The CDR3 is 15 amino acids. CDR3 region: CASSFEGTGITGYTF. CDR3 DNA sequence: TGTGCCAGCAGCTTCGAAGGGACAGGGATAACTGGCTACACCTTC.

The chain joins TRBV30 to TRBJ1-1; 9 bases fit TRBD1. The CDR3 has 19 amino acids. Germline CDR1 and CDR2: GTSNPN and SVGIG (reference sequence). V was pared by 1 base and J by 0 bases, with 15 bases of the junction left unmatched. The CDR3 loop reads CAWSGSSSKGQGLNTEAFF. Here the CDR3 DNA reads TGTGCCTGGAGTGGTTCTTCTTCCAAGGGACAGGGATTGAACACTGAAGCTTTCTTT.

This clone was observed a single time. The chain combines TRBV29-1 with TRBJ1-1; 9 bases match TRBD1. V lost 3 bases to trimming and J lost 5 bases; unmatched junction nucleotides: 4. Germline-derived CDR1 and CDR2 are SQVTM and ANQGSEA. This CDR3 contains 13 residues. Written as DNA, the CDR3 is TGCAGCGTTGAGGGGACAGGGAGGACTGAAGCTTTCTTT. It encodes CSVEGTGRTEAFF.

The rearrangement links TRBV7-2 to TRBJ1-2; 8 nucleotides line up with TRBD1. Trimming removed 1 base from V and 8 bases from J; junction bases left unmatched: 6. The CDR3 totals 14 residues. Germline values: CDR1 SGHTA, CDR2 FQGNSA. In nucleotides, the CDR3 is TGTGCCAGCAGCTTAGGACAGGGGATCAAGGGCTACACCTTC. Translating it yields CASSLGQGIKGYTF.

The chain couples TRBV19 to TRBJ1-1, with unresolved D. This CDR3 is 14 amino acids long. Trimming left V 5 bases short and J 1 base short, with 11 bases between. Germline loops: CDR1 LNHDA, CDR2 SQIVND (reference sequence). The CDR3 here is CASSATGANTEAFF. The CDR3 bases are TGTGCCAGTAGTGCCACGGGAGCGAACACTGAAGCTTTCTTT.

V and J are TRBV10-2 and TRBJ1-6, with 7 bases lining up with TRBD1. Germline V lookup: CDR1 WSHSY, CDR2 SAAADI. Losses at the gene ends were 0 bases for V and 4 bases for J; bases not matched to a gene: 9. There are 18 residues in the CDR3. CDR3 residues: CASSESPPYRGYNSPLHF. The CDR3 region has the DNA TGCGCCAGCAGTGAGTCCCCCCCTTACAGGGGTTATAATTCACCCCTCCACTTT.

Turning to this clone: The junction differs from germline at one of its ends, possibly a read error. The CDR3 nucleotides are TGTGCTAGCAGCCCCCGACAGGGTGCCAACTATGGCTACACCTTC. Translation gives CASSPRQGANYGYTF. The genes are TRBV7-7 and TRBJ1-2; the match to TRBD1 covers 7 bases. Germline loops: CDR1 SSHAT, CDR2 FNYEAQ (reference sequence). The CDR3 extends over 15 amino acids.

The V gene is TRBV9, the J gene TRBJ2-1, with D maybe TRBD2 (6 bases). V was pared by 0 bases and J by 2 bases, with 24 bases between. This CDR3 spans 20 amino acids. The germline CDR1 and CDR2 sequences are SGDLS and YYNGEE. The CDR3 DNA sequence: TGTGCCAGCAGCGTAGATGGGGCGGGGTCCGCGGACTTAACCTACAATGAGCAGTTCTTC. It encodes CASSVDGAGSADLTYNEQFF.

This chain connects TRBV6-5 to TRBJ2-1; 10 positions match TRBD2. This CDR3 is 14 amino acids long. Losses at the gene ends were 5 bases for V and 5 bases for J; bases not matched to a gene: 3. Germline V lookup: CDR1 MNHEY, CDR2 SVGAGI. The CDR3 loop reads CASSRTSGHNEQFF. DNA of the CDR3: TGTGCCAGCAGTCGGACTAGCGGACACAATGAGCAGTTCTTC.

This clone was seen a few times. The chain employs TRBV28 and TRBJ2-4; D is ambiguous. The germline V gene has CDR1 MDHEN and CDR2 SYDVKM. The V and J ends lost 4 bases and 7 bases respectively, with 8 bases between them. This CDR3 has 12 residues. For the CDR3, the DNA is TGTGCCAGCAGTTCTCGTCGGAACATTCAGTACTTC. It codes for CASSSRRNIQYF.

V and J are TRBV28 and TRBJ1-6; weak D call: TRBD1 (6 bases). Germline V gives CDR1 MDHEN, CDR2 SYDVKM. V dropped 1 base and J dropped 7 bases, with 11 bases sitting between them. The CDR3 totals 15 residues. The CDR3 sequence: CASSLSTGENSPLHF. The CDR3 DNA reads TGTGCCAGCAGTTTATCGACAGGCGAGAATTCACCCCTCCACTTT.

The genes are TRBV5-5 and TRBJ2-5; 10 positions agree with TRBD2. V dropped 4 bases and J dropped 3; count of bases not matched to a gene: 12. The CDR3 extends over 17 amino acids. CDR1 is SGHKS, CDR2 YYEKEE, per germline (reference sequence). For the CDR3, the DNA is TGTGCCAGCAGCAAGGGACTAGCGCGAGTCCGAGAAGAGACCCAGTACTTC. It codes for CASSKGLARVREETQYF.

The chain couples TRBV9 to TRBJ2-1; 13 bases map to TRBD2. This CDR3 contains 16 residues. V shed 4 bases and J 5 bases; nucleotides not matched to a gene: 6. From germline, CDR1 is SGDLS and CDR2 YYNGEE. The CDR3 is CASSTRLAGGHNEQFF. DNA for the CDR3: TGTGCCAGCAGCACCCGACTAGCGGGAGGCCACAATGAGCAGTTCTTC. Filled out from reference TRBV9 and TRBJ2-1, the complete variable domain reads DSGVTQTPKHLITATGQRVTLRCSPRSGDLSVYWYQQSLDQGLQFLIQYYNGEERAKGNILERFSAQQFPDLHSELNLSSLELGDSALYFCASSTRLAGGHNEQFFGPGTRLTVL.

The gene calls are TRBV21-1 and TRBJ2-7; the table names TRBD2, a call not compared with the DNA. TRBV21-1 is a listed pseudogene. The CDR3 consists of 12 residues. The CDR3 protein is CAGVAGAYEQYF. The CDR3 coding sequence is TGTGCCGGGGTAGCGGGTGCCTACGAGCAGTACTTC.

The gene calls are TRBV14 and TRBJ1-5; D gene uncertain. Germline CDR1 reads SGHDN; CDR2 reads FVKESK. This CDR3 comprises 16 residues. Between the trimmed V and J ends, which lost 1 base and 4 bases, there was a span of 14 bases. DNA for the CDR3: TGTGCCAGCAGCCAAGGGTTGCGGCAAATTAATCAGCCCCAGCATTTT. It translates to CASSQGLRQINQPQHF.

This chain joins TRBV7-3 and TRBJ2-1; 10 nucleotides match TRBD2. V shed 0 bases and J 8 bases; nucleotides not matched to a gene: 7. The germline CDR1 and CDR2 sequences are SGHTA and FQGTGA. The CDR3 loop spans 16 amino acids. DNA for the CDR3: TGTGCCAGCAGCTTAACCCCGGGACTAGCGATCGATGAGCAGTTCTTC. It translates to CASSLTPGLAIDEQFF.

The chain uses TRBV25-1 and TRBJ2-2; 8 nucleotides match TRBD2. There are 18 residues in the CDR3. Losses at the gene ends were 4 bases for V and 0 bases for J; bases not matched to a gene: 10. Germline V gives CDR1 MGHDK, CDR2 SYGVNS. The CDR3 is CASSGVLGGDPNTGELFF. The CDR3 DNA reads as TGTGCCAGCAGTGGGGTGCTCGGGGGGGACCCGAACACCGGGGAGCTGTTTTTT. Combining the CDR3 with reference TRBV25-1 and TRBJ2-2 gives the whole variable domain EADIYQTPRYLVIGTGKKITLECSQTMGHDKMYWYQQDPGMELHLIHYSYGVNSTEKGDLSSESTVSRIRTEHFPLTLESARPSHTSQYLCASSGVLGGDPNTGELFFGEGSRLTVL.

V and J are TRBV2 and TRBJ2-2; 7 nucleotides align to TRBD1. J lost 11 bases, V lost 2 bases, and 8 bases had no gene match. The CDR3 is 14 amino acids. The V gene's germline CDR1 is SNHLY and CDR2 FYNNEI. This CDR3 reads CASSETGVPDELFF. The CDR3 DNA reads as TGTGCCAGCAGTGAAACAGGGGTACCGGACGAGCTGTTTTTT.

The chain combines TRBV7-9 with TRBJ2-4; D possibly corresponds to TRBD1 (6 bases). The CDR3 length is 15 residues. The germline gives CDR1 SEHNR, CDR2 FQNEAQ (reference sequence). The V and J ends lost 5 bases and 0 bases respectively, with 11 bases between them. In nucleotides, the CDR3 is TGTGCCAGCAGCGGGGGACAACTAGCCAAAAACATTCAGTACTTC. Protein: CASSGGQLAKNIQYF.